Presented here are 22 T cell receptor beta chains from one specimen sequenced in a study of blood T cell repertoires in COVID-19 (dated by TCRdb to 2020 to 2021). The protocol used for the library was the immunoSEQ multiplex PCR assay. Imported from immuneACCESS, the table was reduced by TCRdb to in-frame sequences with V and J called. These copies leave out some clones; in studies compared against another copy, an unresolved V gene accounts for under half, and the cause of the remainder is not known. For this sample the table gives roughly 63,000 clones, of which 80% to 90% were detected only once. The top ten clones comprise roughly 2.3% of the sample. Sequenced material: peripheral blood. These receptors came from a human donor in a cohort sampled during active COVID-19.

This rearrangement joins TRBV10-3 to TRBJ1-6, with D unresolved. CDR1 and CDR2 from the germline V gene are ENHRY and SYGVKD. V was trimmed by 10 bases and J by 2 bases, leaving 15 bases between them. CDR3 length: 15 amino acids. The CDR3 DNA sequence: TGTGCCACTGGCGGCACTAGCGCCTATAATTCACCCCTCCACTTT. Its protein product is CATGGTSAYNSPLHF.

The rearrangement links TRBV30 to TRBJ2-3, with TRBD1 matching 8 bases. The CDR3 consists of 15 residues. Trimming removed 3 bases from V and 3 bases from J; junction bases left unmatched: 8. Germline loops: CDR1 GTSNPN, CDR2 SVGIG (reference sequence). The CDR3 protein is CAWSPGNRGTDTQYF. The DNA for the CDR3 is TGTGCCTGGAGCCCGGGGAACAGGGGGACAGATACGCAGTATTTT.

The chain couples TRBV11-1 to TRBJ1-1, with 8 bases identical to TRBD1. Trimming at V came to 1 base and at J to 0 bases, leaving 4 bases not matched to a gene. In germline, CDR1 is SGHAT, CDR2 FQDESV (reference sequence). The CDR3 runs to 16 residues. CDR3 bases: TGTGCCAGCAGCTTAGTTGTGGGACAGGTGAACACTGAAGCTTTCTTT. Translating it yields CASSLVVGQVNTEAFF.

V and J are TRBV6-6 and TRBJ1-4; 7 nucleotides match TRBD1. Looked up from germline, CDR1 is MNHNY and CDR2 is SVGAGI (reference sequence). V lost 5 bases, J lost 5 bases, and 14 bases stayed unmatched. The CDR3 is 17 residues long. CDR3 region: CASSPTGRRDSNEKLFF. The CDR3 bases are TGTGCCAGCAGTCCTACGGGCCGTAGGGACAGCAATGAAAAACTGTTTTTT.

The chain combines TRBV13 with TRBJ1-1; D not certain. This CDR3 spans 13 amino acids. Germline-derived CDR1 and CDR2 are PRHDT and FYEKMQ (reference sequence). The V gene lost 1 base and the J gene lost 2 bases, with 5 bases spanning the gap. The CDR3 nucleotides read TGTGCCAGCAGCTTAGTATCTAACACTGAAGCTTTCTTT. Residues: CASSLVSNTEAFF. Combining the CDR3 with reference TRBV13 and TRBJ1-1 gives the whole variable domain AAGVIQSPRHLIKEKRETATLKCYPIPRHDTVYWYQQGPGQDPQFLISFYEKMQSDKGSIPDRFSAQQFSDYHSELNMSSLELGDSALYFCASSLVSNTEAFFGQGTRLTVV.

The chain recombines TRBV11-2 with TRBJ1-1, with 7 positions matching TRBD1. CDR1 and CDR2 (germline): SGHAT, FQNNGV. The CDR3 has 14 residues. The J segment lost 5 bases and the V segment lost 3 bases, leaving 6 bases of the junction unmatched. The CDR3 coding sequence is TGTGCCAGCAGCTTTGTACAGGGGAGGACTGAAGCTTTCTTT. This sequence encodes CASSFVQGRTEAFF.

This clone was picked up one time. V gene TRBV6-5 combines with J gene TRBJ1-3, with TRBD1 matching over 10 bases. The CDR3 is 15 residues long. The V and J ends lost 9 bases and 7 bases, in that order; junction bases with no gene match: 12. From germline, CDR1 is MNHEY and CDR2 SVGAGI. The CDR3 region is CASWARQGALNTIYF. The CDR3, as DNA: TGTGCCAGTTGGGCTAGACAGGGGGCACTTAACACCATATATTTT.

The V and J genes are TRBV5-4 and TRBJ2-7, with 9 bases matching TRBD1. Germline CDR1 reads SGHNT; CDR2 reads YYREEE (reference sequence). With 5 bases clipped from V and 3 bases from J, the junction kept 6 bases outside the gene matches. This CDR3 region has 14 residues. The CDR3 nucleotides are TGTGCCAGCAGTGATGACAGGGGGGACTACGAGCAGTACTTC. It translates to CASSDDRGDYEQYF.

The genes are TRBV27 and TRBJ1-6; the match to TRBD1 covers 9 bases. Trimming cost V 4 bases and J 6 bases; bases outside gene matches: 7. The V gene's germline CDR1 is MNHEY and CDR2 SMNVEV (reference sequence). The CDR3 is made up of 16 amino acids. CDR3 DNA sequence: TGTGCCAGCAGTTCCTCCGGGACAGGGCGTAATTCACCCCTCCACTTT. Translation: CASSSSGTGRNSPLHF.

The CDR3 DNA reads TGCGCCAGCAGCCAACGGACAGAAATGAACACTGAAGCTTTCTTT. It yields the protein CASSQRTEMNTEAFF. The chain has TRBV4-3 and TRBJ1-1; a weak D match, TRBD1 (6 bases). V was pared by 2 bases and J by 0 bases, with 10 bases between. The CDR3 length is 15 residues. Germline values: CDR1 LGHNA, CDR2 YSLEER.

The chain combines TRBV7-2 with TRBJ1-2; the match to TRBD1 covers 11 bases. CDR1 is SGHTA and CDR2 is FQGNSA in the germline V gene. V dropped 1 base and J dropped 8; count of bases not matched to a gene: 12. The CDR3 runs 17 residues. The CDR3 DNA reads TGTGCCAGCAGCTTAGACCCCCTGGACAGGGGGCGGAGCGGCTACACCTTC. This codes for CASSLDPLDRGRSGYTF.

This clone was counted a single time. V and J are TRBV9 and TRBJ1-2, with D possibly being TRBD1 (5 bases). The ends were cut back, 0 bases at V and 2 bases at J, with 8 bases in the middle. The germline V gene encodes CDR1 SGDLS and CDR2 YYNGEE. The CDR3 consists of 14 residues. For the CDR3, the DNA is TGTGCCAGCAGCGTAGGGGCAGGGAACTATGGCTACACCTTC. As protein: CASSVGAGNYGYTF.

The V gene is TRBV6-5, the J gene TRBJ1-1; D remains ambiguous. The germline V and J ends were trimmed by 5 bases and 6 bases, with 13 bases remaining between them. The CDR3 has 13 amino acids. Germline V gene sequence: CDR1 MNHEY, CDR2 SVGAGI. CDR3 in amino acids: CASSRIGSAEAFF. The DNA of the CDR3 is TGTGCCAGCAGTCGCATTGGCAGCGCTGAAGCTTTCTTT.

The J gene is TRBJ2-7, the V gene TRBV11-1; the D is unclear. The CDR3 has 16 residues. Trimming took 5 bases from V and 0 from J, leaving 17 bases between them. Germline assignment: CDR1 SGHAT and CDR2 FQDESV (reference sequence). The CDR3 is CASSKDSSASSYEQYF. As DNA, the CDR3 is TGTGCCAGCAGCAAGGATAGCAGCGCTAGCTCCTACGAGCAGTACTTC.

This chain joins TRBV6-5 and TRBJ1-6; possible D gene TRBD1, 5 bases. The V end was cut by 9 bases, the J end by 5 bases, with 8 bases between. The CDR3 runs 12 residues. Germline CDR1 reads MNHEY; CDR2 reads SVGAGI. The CDR3 protein is CASRGNNSPLHF. CDR3 DNA: TGTGCCAGTAGGGGCAATAATTCACCCCTCCACTTT.

The chain carries TRBV28 and TRBJ1-4; 9 bases line up with TRBD1. The CDR3 is 13 residues long. Unmatched junction bases numbered 3, after V lost 6 bases and J lost 7 bases. From germline, CDR1 is MDHEN and CDR2 SYDVKM. CDR3 nucleotide sequence: TGTGCCAGCAGGGGGACAGGGAGTGAAAAACTGTTTTTT. This gives the protein CASRGTGSEKLFF.

The chain combines TRBV3-1 (or the pseudogene TRBV3-2) with TRBJ2-6; 9 nucleotides line up with TRBD2. V lost 7 bases to trimming and J lost 0 bases; unmatched junction nucleotides: 16. The CDR3 sequence is 20 residues long. Germline V gene lookup returns CDR1 LGHDT and CDR2 YNNKEL (reference sequence). The CDR3 here is CASTPYSLAGVYSGANVLTF. The CDR3 nucleotides read TGTGCCAGCACCCCATACTCCTTAGCGGGGGTTTACTCTGGGGCCAACGTCCTGACTTTC.

The genes are TRBV28 and TRBJ2-7; 9 bases line up with TRBD1. The V gene end was trimmed by 8 bases and the J gene end by 9 bases; junction bases not matched to a gene: 8. This CDR3 has 12 amino acids. Looked up from germline, CDR1 is MDHEN and CDR2 is SYDVKM. Here the CDR3 reads CASASQGAGQYF. Here the CDR3 DNA reads TGTGCCAGCGCCTCACAGGGGGCTGGGCAGTACTTC.

The J gene is TRBJ2-7, the V gene TRBV6-5, with 7 nucleotides matching TRBD1. CDR1 and CDR2 from the germline V gene are MNHEY and SVGAGI. CDR3 length: 13 amino acids. V shed 5 bases, J shed 2 bases, and the junction held 3 bases outside the gene matches. In DNA form, the CDR3 reads TGTGCCAGCAGTCTCGACAGGGCCTACGAGCAGTACTTC. Translated, it gives CASSLDRAYEQYF.

The chain is built from TRBV19 and TRBJ1-1; the D gene is possibly TRBD1 (5 bases). V gave up 5 bases and J gave up 8 bases, with 15 bases separating them. The CDR3 runs 13 residues. Germline V lookup: CDR1 LNHDA, CDR2 SQIVND (reference sequence). The CDR3 DNA follows: TGTGCCAGTAGTCGGGACTCCAGGAACGAAGCTTTCTTT. This translates into CASSRDSRNEAFF. The whole variable domain, filled in from reference TRBV19 and TRBJ1-1, reads DGGITQSPKYLFRKEGQNVTLSCEQNLNHDAMYWYRQDPGQGLRLIYYSQIVNDFQKGDIAEGYSVSREKKESFPLTVTSAQKNPTAFYLCASSRDSRNEAFFGQGTRLTVV.

The J gene is TRBJ2-7, the V gene TRBV28, with a tentative D call TRBD2 (6 bases). Trimming took off 5 bases at V and 0 bases at J, with 17 bases between the two ends. The CDR3 covers 16 residues. Germline loops: CDR1 MDHEN, CDR2 SYDVKM. The CDR3 loop reads CASSPPGLRSSYEQYF. The DNA for the CDR3 is TGTGCCAGCAGTCCTCCGGGACTCCGGAGCTCCTACGAGCAGTACTTC.

The chain has TRBV5-4 and TRBJ1-2; 12 nucleotides line up with TRBD1. Germline loops: CDR1 SGHNT, CDR2 YYREEE (reference sequence). J was trimmed by 7 bases and V by 4 bases; bases with no gene match: 5. This CDR3 is 14 amino acids long. The CDR3 loop is CASSLRDRGPGYTF. Here the CDR3 DNA reads TGTGCCAGCAGCCTCCGGGACAGGGGGCCTGGCTACACCTTC.